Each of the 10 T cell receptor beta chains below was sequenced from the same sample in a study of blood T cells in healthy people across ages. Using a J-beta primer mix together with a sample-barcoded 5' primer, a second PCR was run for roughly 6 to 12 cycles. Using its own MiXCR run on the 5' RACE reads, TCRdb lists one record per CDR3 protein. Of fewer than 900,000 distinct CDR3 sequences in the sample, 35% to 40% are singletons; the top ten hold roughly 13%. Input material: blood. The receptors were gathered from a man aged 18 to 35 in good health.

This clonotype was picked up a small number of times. The CDR3 nucleotides are TGTGCCAGCAGTTCCCTACTAGATACGCAGTATTTT. Protein product: CASSSLLDTQYF. The V and J genes are TRBV27 and TRBJ2-3; the D is unclear. The V gene's germline CDR1 is MNHEY and CDR2 SMNVEV (reference sequence). Trimming stripped 4 bases from V and 5 bases from J, with 7 bases between. The CDR3 contains 12 residues.

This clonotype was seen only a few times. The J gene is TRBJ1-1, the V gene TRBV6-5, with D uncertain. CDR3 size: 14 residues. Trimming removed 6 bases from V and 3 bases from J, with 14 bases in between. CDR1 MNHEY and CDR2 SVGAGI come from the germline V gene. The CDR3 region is CASSPFETHTEAFF. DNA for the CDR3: TGTGCCAGCAGCCCTTTCGAAACGCACACTGAAGCTTTCTTT.

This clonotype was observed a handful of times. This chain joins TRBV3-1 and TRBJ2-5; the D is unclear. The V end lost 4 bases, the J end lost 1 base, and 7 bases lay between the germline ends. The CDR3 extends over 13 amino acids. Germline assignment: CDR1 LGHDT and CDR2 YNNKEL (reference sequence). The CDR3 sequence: CASSREGQETQYF. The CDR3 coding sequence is TGTGCCAGCAGCCGCGAAGGCCAAGAGACCCAGTACTTC.

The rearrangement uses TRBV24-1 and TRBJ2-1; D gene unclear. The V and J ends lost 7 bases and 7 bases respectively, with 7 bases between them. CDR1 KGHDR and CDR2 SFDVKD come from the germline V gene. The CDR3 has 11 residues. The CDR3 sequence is CATSHGNEQFF. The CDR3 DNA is TGTGCCACCAGCCATGGAAATGAGCAGTTCTTC.

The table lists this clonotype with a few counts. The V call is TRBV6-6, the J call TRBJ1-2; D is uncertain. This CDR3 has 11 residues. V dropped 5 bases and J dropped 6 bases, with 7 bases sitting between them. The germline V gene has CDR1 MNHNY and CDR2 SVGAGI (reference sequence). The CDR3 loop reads CASSDMDGYTF. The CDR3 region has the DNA TGTGCCAGCAGTGACATGGATGGCTACACCTTC.

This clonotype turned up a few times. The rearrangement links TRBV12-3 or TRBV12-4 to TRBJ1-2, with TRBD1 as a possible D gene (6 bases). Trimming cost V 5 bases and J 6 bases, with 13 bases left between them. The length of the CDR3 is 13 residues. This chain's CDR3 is CASSLSTGNGYTF. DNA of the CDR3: TGTGCCAGCAGTCTAAGCACAGGGAATGGCTACACCTTC.

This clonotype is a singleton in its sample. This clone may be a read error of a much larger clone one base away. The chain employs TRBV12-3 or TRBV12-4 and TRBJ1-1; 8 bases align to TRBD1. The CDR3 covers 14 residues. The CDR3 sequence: CASSSTGEYTGAFF. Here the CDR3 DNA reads TGTGCCAGCAGTTCGACAGGGGAGTACACTGGAGCTTTCTTT.

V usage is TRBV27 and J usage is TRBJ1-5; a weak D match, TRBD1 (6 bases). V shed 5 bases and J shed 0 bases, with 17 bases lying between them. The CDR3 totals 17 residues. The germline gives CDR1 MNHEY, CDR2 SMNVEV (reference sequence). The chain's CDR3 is CASSPGGSFYSNQPQHF. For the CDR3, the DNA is TGTGCCAGCAGTCCGGGGGGCAGCTTCTATAGCAATCAGCCCCAGCATTTT.

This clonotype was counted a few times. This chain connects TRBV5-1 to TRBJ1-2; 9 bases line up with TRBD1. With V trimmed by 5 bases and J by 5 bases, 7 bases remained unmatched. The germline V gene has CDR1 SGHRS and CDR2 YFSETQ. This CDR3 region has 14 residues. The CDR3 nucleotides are TGCGCCAGCAGGGTTGGGGACAGGGATTATGGCTACACCTTC. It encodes CASRVGDRDYGYTF.

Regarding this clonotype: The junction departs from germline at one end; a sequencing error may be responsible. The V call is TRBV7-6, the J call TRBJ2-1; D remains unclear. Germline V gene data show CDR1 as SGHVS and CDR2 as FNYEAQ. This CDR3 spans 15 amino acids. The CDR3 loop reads CAGSLITSSYNEQFF. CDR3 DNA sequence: TGTGCCGGCAGCTTAATCACCAGTTCCTACAATGAGCAGTTCTTC. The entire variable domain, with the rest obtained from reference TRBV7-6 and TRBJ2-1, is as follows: GAGVSQSPRYKVTKRGQDVALRCDPISGHVSLYWYRQALGQGPEFLTYFNYEAQQDKSGLPNDRFSAERPEGSISTLTIQRTEQRDSAMYRCAGSLITSSYNEQFFGPGTRLTVL.